This TCR beta chain was sequenced during a study of blood T cells in healthy people across ages. The germline CDR1 and CDR2 sequences are MGHDK and SYGVNS. V shed 1 base and J shed 4 bases, with 11 bases lying between them. The CDR3 sequence is 16 residues long. A J-beta primer mix and a sample-barcoded 5' primer were used in a second PCR of about 7 to 12 cycles. Tags on each cDNA molecule came from a template-switch adaptor with 12 random nucleotides. TCRdb re-analysed the 5' RACE reads in MiXCR, keeping a single row per CDR3 protein. The table lists some 670,000 distinct CDR3 sequences, 45% to 60% of them singletons.

The sample consisted of blood. The clonotype was recovered from a woman of 80 years or more in good health. The genes are TRBV25-1 and TRBJ2-6; D could derive from TRBD1 or TRBD2 (5 bases each). The CDR3 reads CASSESRGSGANVLTF. The CDR3, as DNA: TGTGCCAGCAGTGAATCGAGGGGATCCGGGGCCAACGTCCTGACTTTC.